This passage covers 28 T cell receptor beta chains from one sample sequenced in a study of T cells in Graves' hyperthyroidism and ophthalmopathy. Regions amplified from RNA transcripts were the TCR beta CDR3 regions. HTBI primers drove first-round RT-PCR of the TCR CDR3. In TCRdb, the multiplex PCR reads were re-called with MiXCR into one record per CDR3 protein. The sample consists of roughly 640,000 distinct CDR3 sequences, 16% of them appearing once. Material for sequencing was blood. The receptors were gathered from a woman in her thirties or forties with Graves' ophthalmopathy.

This chain joins TRBV20-1 and TRBJ1-1; D is perhaps TRBD1 (6 bases). Trimming pared 6 bases from V and 3 bases from J, leaving 26 bases between. The CDR3 consists of 17 residues. Germline lookup yields CDR1 DFQATT and CDR2 SNEGSKA (reference sequence). The CDR3 DNA is TGCAGTGCCCCCGTGGGGGGGCGCTTGAATATCGACACTGAAGCTTTCTTT. Encoded protein: CSAPVGGRLNIDTEAFF.

This clonotype was recorded many times. The chain recombines TRBV11-3 with TRBJ1-1, with TRBD1 identical over 7 bases. V lost 5 bases and J lost 3; bases outside the gene matches: 3. This CDR3 spans 13 amino acids. Per the germline V gene, CDR1 is SGHNT and CDR2 is YENEEA. CDR3 in DNA: TGTGCCAGCAGCGCGGGACAGTACACTGAAGCTTTCTTT. Protein: CASSAGQYTEAFF.

At least ten counts were recorded for this clonotype. J is TRBJ1-2 and V is TRBV5-6; D gene uncertain. The V end lost 0 bases, the J end lost 4 bases, and 10 bases lay between the germline ends. The CDR3 has 14 residues. Germline V lookup: CDR1 SGHDT, CDR2 YYEEEE. For the CDR3, the DNA is TGTGCCAGCAGCTTGGGGGCAGAGACCTATGGCTACACCTTC. Translation gives CASSLGAETYGYTF.

This clonotype was detected ten times or more. This sequence joins TRBV10-2 and TRBJ2-3; D is perhaps TRBD1 (6 bases). CDR3 length: 14 amino acids. V gave up 10 bases and J gave up 1 base, with 15 bases separating them. Germline lookup yields CDR1 WSHSY and CDR2 SAAADI. In DNA form, the CDR3 reads TGCGCCACTCGACAGGATTTCGGCACAGATACGCAGTATTTT. It encodes CATRQDFGTDTQYF.

This clonotype has only a few counts. The chain links TRBV20-1 to TRBJ2-7; perhaps D is TRBD1 or TRBD2 (5 bases each). The CDR3 has 14 amino acids. The germline CDR1 and CDR2 sequences are DFQATT and SNEGSKA (reference sequence). Trimming took 3 bases from V and 6 from J, leaving 18 bases between them. This CDR3 reads CSASRDQTRLEQYF. CDR3 bases: TGCAGTGCTAGCCGGGACCAAACTAGGCTCGAGCAGTACTTC.

This clonotype came up a few times. The gene calls are TRBV19 and TRBJ2-2, with D possibly TRBD2 on 6 matching bases. Germline assignment: CDR1 LNHDA and CDR2 SQIVND (reference sequence). The CDR3 covers 14 residues. V dropped 6 bases and J dropped 5 bases, with 13 bases sitting between them. The CDR3 region is CASRTAGGTGELFF. DNA for the CDR3: TGTGCCAGTAGAACGGCAGGAGGGACCGGGGAGCTGTTTTTT.

This clonotype was found a few times. V and J are TRBV24-1 and TRBJ2-5; D is uncertain. CDR3 length equals 15 residues. V was trimmed by 7 bases and J by 3 bases, leaving 17 bases between them. Germline-derived CDR1 and CDR2 are KGHDR and SFDVKD. CDR3 in amino acids: CATSLIPTPEETQYF. The CDR3 nucleotides read TGTGCCACCAGCCTGATACCGACTCCTGAAGAGACCCAGTACTTC.

The chain employs TRBV24-1 and TRBJ2-1; 9 bases fit TRBD1. CDR3 length equals 16 residues. CDR1 is KGHDR, CDR2 SFDVKD, per germline. V lost 5 bases, J lost 4 bases, and 8 bases stayed unmatched. The CDR3 region has the DNA TGTGCCACCAGTGCTCGAAGGACAGGGGAATACAATGAGCAGTTCTTC. This codes for CATSARRTGEYNEQFF.

Ten or more counts support this clonotype. The chain carries TRBV18 and TRBJ1-5, with 9 nucleotides matching TRBD1. The junction had 8 bases not matched to a gene; V was cut back by 2 bases and J by 6 bases. Germline CDR1 reads KGHSH; CDR2 reads LQKENI. The CDR3 is 16 residues long. The CDR3, as DNA: TGTGCCAGCTCACCATATGCCGGGACAGGGATTCAGCCCCAGCATTTT. As protein: CASSPYAGTGIQPQHF.

This clonotype was recorded a few times. The rearrangement joins TRBV20-1 to TRBJ2-4, with 7 bases identical to TRBD1. Trimming took 7 bases from V and 5 from J; bases not matched to a gene: 11. This CDR3 region has 14 residues. Germline loops: CDR1 DFQATT, CDR2 SNEGSKA (reference sequence). The CDR3 DNA reads TGCAGTGGACCGGGACAGAGTCCTGAAAACATTCAGTACTTC. It yields the protein CSGPGQSPENIQYF.

This clonotype was counted once. A much bigger clone sits one base away, suggesting this may be a read error. V and J are TRBV5-1 and TRBJ2-3; 8 bases are shared with TRBD2. Looked up from germline, CDR1 is SGHRS and CDR2 is YFSETQ. V gave up 3 bases and J gave up 2 bases; unmatched junction bases: 14. There are 18 residues in the CDR3. In DNA form, the CDR3 reads TGCGCCAGCAGCTCGGGGGCGGGGGGCTTAAGGAACACAGATACGCAGTATTTT. It is translated as CASSSGAGGLRNTDTQYF.

V gene TRBV29-1 combines with J gene TRBJ2-3, with D unclear. The CDR3 has 14 amino acids. Trimming cost V 7 bases and J 0 bases, with 14 bases left between them. Germline lookup yields CDR1 SQVTM and CDR2 ANQGSEA. CDR3 DNA: TGCAGCGCAGCGCGATCTTATAGCACAGATACGCAGTATTTT. This translates into CSAARSYSTDTQYF.

This clonotype was counted only a few times. The rearrangement joins TRBV3-1 to TRBJ1-3; D may be TRBD1 (5 bases). Trimming cost V 4 bases and J 0 bases, with 10 bases left between them. Germline loops: CDR1 LGHDT, CDR2 YNNKEL (reference sequence). The CDR3 covers 15 residues. For the CDR3, the DNA is TGTGCCAGCAGCCGAGTGGGGGGCTCTGGAAACACCATATATTTT. Its translation is CASSRVGGSGNTIYF.

This clonotype was observed many times. The chain links TRBV7-2 to TRBJ2-3; D remains ambiguous. This CDR3 spans 13 amino acids. The germline V gene encodes CDR1 SGHTA and CDR2 FQGNSA. With 5 bases removed from V and 11 bases from J, the gap between germline ends came to 17 bases. CDR3 sequence reads: CASSPSPSIGQYF. The CDR3 DNA sequence: TGTGCCAGCAGCCCATCTCCTTCCATCGGGCAGTATTTT.

This chain uses TRBV5-1 with TRBJ2-2; 8 nucleotides match TRBD2. With V trimmed by 4 bases and J by 4 bases, 6 bases remained unmatched. This CDR3 has 15 amino acids. Looked up from germline, CDR1 is SGHRS and CDR2 is YFSETQ. This CDR3 is CASSPAGVFTGELFF. The DNA of the CDR3 is TGCGCCAGCAGCCCAGCGGGAGTTTTCACCGGGGAGCTGTTTTTT.

The rearrangement uses TRBV6-1 and TRBJ1-2; D is uncertain. Germline V lookup: CDR1 MNHNS, CDR2 SASEGT. V gave up 6 bases and J gave up 5 bases, with 10 bases separating them. This CDR3 has 12 amino acids. CDR3 protein: CASRRSLYGYTF. DNA for the CDR3: TGTGCCAGCAGAAGGTCCCTTTATGGCTACACCTTC.

There are many counts of this clonotype. The chain employs TRBV12-3 or TRBV12-4 and TRBJ1-2; D perhaps matches TRBD1 (5 bases). V dropped 7 bases and J dropped 4 bases, with 16 bases sitting between them. The CDR3 spans 14 residues. The DNA of the CDR3 is TGTGCCAGCATGAACGGACACCAACTCTATGGCTACACCTTC. It translates to CASMNGHQLYGYTF.

This clonotype was counted many times. The V gene is TRBV7-9, the J gene TRBJ2-3; D is unresolved. The CDR3 covers 15 residues. V was clipped by 5 bases and J by 7 bases, with 19 bases between them. The germline V gene encodes CDR1 SEHNR and CDR2 FQNEAQ (reference sequence). The CDR3 reads CASSRGDTLGNTQYF. CDR3 nucleotides: TGTGCCAGCAGCCGAGGTGACACACTGGGGAATACGCAGTATTTT.

This chain uses TRBV19 with TRBJ1-2, with a tentative D call TRBD1 (6 bases). The CDR3 is 10 amino acids. Germline CDR1 reads LNHDA; CDR2 reads SQIVND (reference sequence). Trimming left V 7 bases short and J 6 bases short, with 6 bases between. The CDR3 DNA follows: TGTGCCAGTAAGGGGGATGGCTACACCTTC. Translated: CASKGDGYTF.

Concerning this clonotype itself: A much larger clone differs from this one at a single base, so this may be a read error. This sequence joins TRBV6-2 or TRBV6-3 and TRBJ1-3; weak D call: TRBD1 (6 bases). The CDR3 covers 17 residues. Trimming pared 6 bases from V and 0 bases from J, leaving 18 bases between. The germline gives CDR1 MNHEY, CDR2 SVGEGT. The CDR3 sequence: CASRPLGQGGSGNTIYF. CDR3 sequence (DNA): TGTGCCAGCAGGCCCCTGGGACAAGGAGGCTCTGGAAACACCATATATTTT.

This clonotype was recorded a few times. The genes are TRBV29-1 and TRBJ2-1; a possible D gene is TRBD2 (6 bases). Germline V gene data show CDR1 as SQVTM and CDR2 as ANQGSEA. The CDR3 is 13 residues long. The V end was cut by 7 bases, the J end by 7 bases, with 17 bases between. In DNA form, the CDR3 reads TGCAGCGCTCAACTAGCCGGGATGAATGAGCAGTTCTTC. Protein product: CSAQLAGMNEQFF.

V gene TRBV9 combines with J gene TRBJ2-3; tentative D call: TRBD2 (6 bases). This CDR3 contains 14 residues. Trimming took 6 bases from V and 2 from J, leaving 13 bases between them. Germline V gene data show CDR1 as SGDLS and CDR2 as YYNGEE. The CDR3 bases are TGTGCCAGCAATTCCGGGGGTACCACAGATACGCAGTATTTT. It yields the protein CASNSGGTTDTQYF.

The chain uses TRBV5-8 and TRBJ2-7; either TRBD1 or TRBD2 may supply D (5 bases each). Trimming cost V 3 bases and J 1 base, with 11 bases left between them. Germline assignment: CDR1 SGHTS and CDR2 YDEGEE. This CDR3 comprises 14 residues. The CDR3, as DNA: TGTGCCAGCAGCTCGCTGGGACGGTCCTACGAGCAGTACTTC. Protein product: CASSSLGRSYEQYF.

The chain is built from TRBV7-9 and TRBJ2-3; TRBD1 might be the D (5 bases). Germline V gene data show CDR1 as SEHNR and CDR2 as FQNEAQ (reference sequence). V lost 5 bases and J 2 bases, leaving 14 bases between the germline ends. The CDR3 is 15 amino acids. The CDR3 region is CASSPGAWNTDTQYF. CDR3 nucleotide sequence: TGTGCCAGCAGCCCTGGGGCGTGGAACACAGATACGCAGTATTTT.

This chain connects TRBV4-1 to TRBJ2-1, with a tentative D call TRBD2 (6 bases). The V end was cut by 4 bases, the J end by 5 bases, with 15 bases between. CDR1 is MGHRA and CDR2 is YSYEKL in the germline V gene. This CDR3 region has 15 residues. CDR3: CASSRPAGGDNEQFF. In DNA form, the CDR3 reads TGCGCCAGCAGCCGGCCTGCCGGGGGAGACAATGAGCAGTTCTTC.

V gene TRBV28 combines with J gene TRBJ1-2, with 9 bases aligning to TRBD1. This CDR3 spans 15 amino acids. V shed 6 bases and J 5 bases; nucleotides not matched to a gene: 10. Germline lookup yields CDR1 MDHEN and CDR2 SYDVKM. CDR3 sequence (DNA): TGTGCCAGCAGCAGCCCCGACAGGGGGGGGTATGGCTACACCTTC. Protein product: CASSSPDRGGYGYTF.

The chain combines TRBV9 with TRBJ2-1; TRBD2 aligns across 13 bases. Germline lookup yields CDR1 SGDLS and CDR2 YYNGEE. V gave up 2 bases and J gave up 8 bases; unmatched junction bases: 4. This CDR3 contains 15 residues. Written as DNA, the CDR3 is TGTGCCAGCAGCGTCGGACTAGCGGGAGTGCATGAGCAGTTCTTC. It specifies CASSVGLAGVHEQFF. The whole variable domain, remainder taken from reference TRBV9 and TRBJ2-1, is DSGVTQTPKHLITATGQRVTLRCSPRSGDLSVYWYQQSLDQGLQFLIQYYNGEERAKGNILERFSAQQFPDLHSELNLSSLELGDSALYFCASSVGLAGVHEQFFGPGTRLTVL.

Notes on this clonotype: A much larger clone differs from this one at a single base, so this may be a read error. This chain joins TRBV18 and TRBJ2-5; no definite D call. The CDR3 is made up of 12 amino acids. CDR1 KGHSH and CDR2 LQKENI come from the germline V gene. The CDR3 protein is CASSGNQETRYF. The CDR3 coding sequence is TGTGCCAGCTCAGGGAATCAAGAGACCCGGTACTTC.